What follows are 22 T cell receptor beta chains derived from one specimen sequenced in a study of molecular identifiers for immune sequencing clone quantification. TCRdb analysed the PCR reads with MiXCR anew, one entry per CDR3 protein. This table holds approximately 590,000 distinct CDR3 sequences, about 25% found once. The sequenced sample consisted of naive CD8+ T cells from blood, with Jurkat cell RNA spiked in. Subset described: FACS-sorted CD8+CD4-CCR7+CD45RA+ naive T cells. The source is a human donor in good health. Some libraries in this study had Jurkat cell RNA spiked in.

The chain is built from TRBV12-3 or TRBV12-4 and TRBJ1-5; 9 nucleotides line up with TRBD1. With 5 bases clipped from V and 7 bases from J, the junction kept 3 bases outside the gene matches. This CDR3 comprises 13 residues. The CDR3 region is CASSGDRVQPQHF. The DNA for the CDR3 is TGTGCCAGCAGTGGGGACAGGGTGCAGCCCCAGCATTTT.

There are a few counts of this clonotype. The J gene is TRBJ2-2, the V gene TRBV19; weak D call: TRBD2 (6 bases). V lost 7 bases, J lost 5 bases, and 11 bases lay in between. The CDR3 length is 13 residues. From germline, CDR1 is LNHDA and CDR2 SQIVND (reference sequence). CDR3 loop: CASTIGGTGELFF. CDR3 sequence (DNA): TGTGCCAGTACCATCGGGGGTACCGGGGAGCTGTTTTTT.

This clonotype was picked up many times. The rearrangement uses TRBV27 and TRBJ2-6; D possibly corresponds to TRBD2 (7 bases). Germline values: CDR1 MNHEY, CDR2 SMNVEV (reference sequence). This CDR3 has 15 amino acids. Trimming removed 1 base at V and 8 bases at J, with 12 bases between. CDR3 sequence reads: CASSLYGGGPNVLTF. In nucleotides, the CDR3 is TGTGCCAGCAGTTTATATGGGGGGGGCCCCAACGTCCTGACTTTC.

This clonotype was detected once. Given a much more abundant clone one base away, this may be a read error. This chain links TRBV29-1 with TRBJ1-4; D perhaps matches TRBD1 (6 bases). Germline V gene data show CDR1 as SQVTM and CDR2 as ANQGSEA. CDR3 size: 15 residues. In DNA, the CDR3 is TGCAGCGTTGGAACCCTACAGGGCAACAATGAAGAACTGTTTTTT. This codes for CSVGTLQGNNEELFF.

With respect to this clonotype: No conserved phenylalanine or tryptophan is present at the end of the CDR3, so a read error is the likely explanation. The chain links TRBV2 to TRBJ2-7; 8 bases map to TRBD1. Germline trimming cut 3 bases from V and 4 bases from J; bases unmatched to any gene: 5. Per the germline V gene, CDR1 is SNHLY and CDR2 is FYNNEI. The CDR3 contains 14 residues. The CDR3 here is CASSEAGGAYEQYL. The CDR3 nucleotides are TGTGCCAGCAGTGAGGCAGGGGGCGCGTACGAGCAGTACCTC.

About this clonotype: This may be a read error: a much more frequent sequence differs by one nucleotide. V gene TRBV7-9 combines with J gene TRBJ1-5; D is unclear. Looked up from germline, CDR1 is SEHNR and CDR2 is FQNEAQ (reference sequence). The length of the CDR3 is 12 residues. The CDR3 DNA follows: TGTGTCAGCAGCCAATTCAATCAGCCCCAGCATTTT. Its translation is CVSSQFNQPQHF.

This chain links TRBV13 with TRBJ1-2; possible D gene TRBD1, 5 bases. The CDR3 is 16 amino acids. The germline V gene encodes CDR1 PRHDT and CDR2 FYEKMQ (reference sequence). Trimming removed 4 bases from V and 4 bases from J, with 19 bases in between. The CDR3 here is CASSYDRDPRIYGYTF. The CDR3 nucleotides read TGTGCCAGCAGCTATGACCGGGACCCAAGGATCTATGGCTACACCTTC.

This clonotype was picked up a small number of times. This chain uses TRBV4-1 with TRBJ1-1; D may be TRBD1 (5 bases). Germline loops: CDR1 MGHRA, CDR2 YSYEKL. The CDR3 has 16 amino acids. The ends were cut back, 3 bases at V and 0 bases at J, with 14 bases in the middle. The CDR3, as DNA: TGCGCCAGCAGCCAGGGTCGACAGACCATGAACACTGAAGCTTTCTTT. Residues: CASSQGRQTMNTEAFF.

The table lists this clonotype with a few counts. V and J are TRBV7-6 and TRBJ1-1, with D possibly being TRBD1 (5 bases). CDR3 length: 15 residues. CDR1 is SGHVS and CDR2 is FNYEAQ in the germline V gene. The ends were cut back, 5 bases at V and 3 bases at J, with 16 bases in the middle. The CDR3 region is CASSAAGAKYTEAFF. The CDR3 DNA reads as TGTGCCAGCAGCGCTGCCGGGGCCAAGTACACTGAAGCTTTCTTT. Full variable domain (outside the CDR3, taken from reference TRBV7-6 and TRBJ1-1): GAGVSQSPRYKVTKRGQDVALRCDPISGHVSLYWYRQALGQGPEFLTYFNYEAQQDKSGLPNDRFSAERPEGSISTLTIQRTEQRDSAMYRCASSAAGAKYTEAFFGQGTRLTVV.

This clonotype was counted ten times or more. The rearrangement joins TRBV7-6 to TRBJ2-5, with 11 bases that match TRBD2. The V gene's germline CDR1 is SGHVS and CDR2 FNYEAQ. V lost 5 bases and J lost 4; bases outside the gene matches: 3. There are 14 residues in the CDR3. The CDR3 here is CASSLSGRGETQYF. CDR3 bases: TGTGCCAGCAGCCTTAGCGGGAGGGGAGAGACCCAGTACTTC.

There are a few counts of this clonotype. This chain links TRBV7-2 with TRBJ2-1, with 7 bases lining up with TRBD2. J was trimmed by 0 bases and V by 4 bases; bases with no gene match: 9. Germline assignment: CDR1 SGHTA and CDR2 FQGNSA. This CDR3 comprises 17 residues. The CDR3 spells CASSSGGFKSSYNEQFF. In nucleotides, the CDR3 is TGTGCCAGCAGCTCCGGGGGGTTTAAGAGCTCCTACAATGAGCAGTTCTTC.

This clonotype was seen ten or more times. For the CDR3, the DNA is TGCGCCAGCAGCCAAGAAGAGGCAGGTGACATTCAGTACTTC. Its translation is CASSQEEAGDIQYF. J is TRBJ2-4 and V is TRBV4-1; no clear D gene. The CDR3 spans 14 residues. Germline CDR1 reads MGHRA; CDR2 reads YSYEKL. Deletions cut 0 bases from V and 8 bases from J, with 11 bases between.

This clonotype is a singleton in its sample. A much larger clone lies one base from this, so it may be a read error. This sequence joins TRBV6-5 and TRBJ2-5; D gene unclear. Germline V gene sequence: CDR1 MNHEY, CDR2 SVGAGI. Trimming took off 2 bases at V and 9 bases at J, with 7 bases between the two ends. The CDR3 contains 11 residues. The CDR3 DNA is TGTGCCAGCAGTTACGGTCAGGCCCAGTACTTC. It codes for CASSYGQAQYF.

This clonotype was counted only a few times. The chain recombines TRBV15 with TRBJ2-5; TRBD1 is a possible D gene (5 bases). Deletions cut 1 base from V and 4 bases from J, with 10 bases between. The V gene's germline CDR1 is LNHNV and CDR2 YYDKDF (reference sequence). This CDR3 region has 14 residues. CDR3 residues: CATSRVDRGETQYF. The CDR3 bases are TGTGCCACCAGCAGAGTGGATAGGGGAGAGACCCAGTACTTC. Full variable domain (remainder filled in from reference TRBV15 and TRBJ2-5): DAMVIQNPRYQVTQFGKPVTLSCSQTLNHNVMYWYQQKSSQAPKLLFHYYDKDFNNEADTPDNFQSRRPNTSFCFLDIRSPGLGDTAMYLCATSRVDRGETQYFGPGTRLLVL.

This clonotype has more than one count but fewer than ten. The CDR3 coding sequence is TGTGCCAGCAGCTTCCAGGGGACTAATTCACCCCTCCACTTT. Translating it yields CASSFQGTNSPLHF. The gene calls are TRBV5-5 and TRBJ1-6; D might be TRBD1 (6 bases). There are 14 residues in the CDR3. The V gene lost 2 bases and the J gene lost 6 bases, with 9 bases spanning the gap. Looked up from germline, CDR1 is SGHKS and CDR2 is YYEKEE (reference sequence).

As regards this clonotype: One end of the junction does not line up with germline, which may come from a read error. CDR3 coding DNA: TGTGCCAATAGTATGTCGGGGGTGGCAGATACGCAGTATTTT. It is translated as CANSMSGVADTQYF. This chain connects TRBV19 to TRBJ2-3; the D gene is possibly TRBD2 (6 bases). Germline lookup yields CDR1 LNHDA and CDR2 SQIVND (reference sequence). The CDR3 sequence is 14 residues long.

This clonotype appeared a few times. This chain uses TRBV6-2 or TRBV6-3 with TRBJ1-2, with unresolved D. CDR3 size: 11 residues. Germline V gene data show CDR1 as MNHEY and CDR2 as SVGEGT. V was shortened by 6 bases and J by 4 bases, with 6 bases between the two germline ends. The CDR3 DNA follows: TGTGCCAGCAGAGGTACCTATGGCTACACCTTC. This translates into CASRGTYGYTF.

This clonotype has a count of ten or more. The genes are TRBV4-2 and TRBJ1-4; D possibly corresponds to TRBD1 (6 bases). The CDR3 runs 15 residues. Between the trimmed V and J ends, which lost 4 bases and 1 base, there was a span of 10 bases. Germline V CDR1 and CDR2: LGHNA, YNFKEQ. CDR3 nucleotides: TGTGCCAGCAGCCGAGACAGGCGAACTAATGAAAAACTGTTTTTT. Translating it yields CASSRDRRTNEKLFF.

This clonotype was counted a few times. The chain joins TRBV7-9 to TRBJ2-6, with 8 positions matching TRBD1. The CDR3 extends over 18 amino acids. V was clipped by 7 bases and J by 1 base; unmatched bases: 12. Germline V CDR1 and CDR2: SEHNR, FQNEAQ (reference sequence). CDR3: CASIPSTGVGSGANVLTF. The CDR3 coding sequence is TGTGCCAGCATCCCTTCGACAGGGGTGGGGTCTGGGGCCAACGTCCTGACTTTC.

The table lists this clonotype with a few counts. This could be a read error, since a much larger clone is one nucleotide away. J is TRBJ2-3 and V is TRBV5-5; D is unresolved. The germline gives CDR1 SGHKS, CDR2 YYEKEE (reference sequence). CDR3 size: 13 residues. V shed 9 bases and J shed 0 bases, with 11 bases lying between them. CDR3 bases: TGTGCCACCACCGGGTGGAGCACAGATACGCAGTATTTT. It is translated as CATTGWSTDTQYF.

This clonotype came up many times. This rearrangement joins TRBV20-1 to TRBJ2-7; D perhaps matches TRBD2 (6 bases). V gave up 6 bases and J gave up 7 bases, with 19 bases separating them. Germline lookup yields CDR1 DFQATT and CDR2 SNEGSKA (reference sequence). The CDR3 has 13 residues. The CDR3 sequence is CSARDGGTGEQYF. The DNA for the CDR3 is TGCAGTGCCAGGGACGGCGGGACGGGGGAGCAGTACTTC.

This clonotype has a handful of counts. The genes are TRBV2 and TRBJ2-4; D is undetermined. Deletions cut 3 bases from V and 3 bases from J, with 12 bases between. Germline V gene data show CDR1 as SNHLY and CDR2 as FYNNEI. CDR3 length: 15 residues. CDR3 loop: CASSEIGTNKNIQYF. In nucleotides, the CDR3 is TGTGCCAGCAGTGAGATAGGCACGAACAAAAACATTCAGTACTTC.